This T cell receptor beta chain was documented in a study of blood T cell repertoires in COVID-19. Some clones are missing from TCRdb's copy, which holds only in-frame ones; the method was immunoSEQ multiplex PCR. The sample consists of about 250,000 clones, 88% of them appearing once. Per the germline V gene, CDR1 is LGHNA and CDR2 is YSLEER. The CDR3 length is 13 residues. With 0 bases removed from V and 4 bases from J, the gap between germline ends came to 6 bases. The sequence was collected from a woman aged 45-60 years who had recovered from COVID-19. The V gene is TRBV4-3, the J gene TRBJ1-2, with unresolved D. Source material: PBMCs or T cells enriched from blood (not recorded which). For the CDR3, the DNA is TGCGCCAGCAGCCAAGATAAGCGCTATGGCTACACCTTC. Protein sequence: CASSQDKRYGYTF.